The rows below give T cell receptor beta chains drawn from one sample of a study of vaccination and CD4 T cells after COVID-19. These receptors lack a known antigen. TCRdb reprocessed the PCR reads via MiXCR and lists one record per CDR3 protein. The sample carries almost 20,000 distinct CDR3 sequences, around 45% recorded once. Material: CD4+ T cells from blood, cultured in vitro, obtained after SARS-CoV-2 vaccination. These receptors were collected from a human donor who had recovered from COVID-19. Both conserved end residues are part of each CDR3. D genes are given only for firm matches. The size field is filled for only some rows; it gives once, few, many or a size class.

>TRBV6-5|.|TRBD1|TRBJ1-2
TGTGCCAGCAGTTATGTGACAGGGAATGGCTACACCTTC
CASSYVTGNGYTF
>TRBV20-1|.|.|TRBJ2-1
TGCAGTGCTAGAAGGGGGATCAATGAGCAGTTCTTC
CSARRGINEQFF
>TRBV27|few|TRBD1|TRBJ1-2
TGTGCCAGCGGACAGGGCTATGGCTACACCTTC
CASGQGYGYTF
>TRBV11-2|.|.|TRBJ2-2
TGTGCCAGCAGCTTAGCTGGGGCGGTGAACACCGGGGAGCTGTTTTTT
CASSLAGAVNTGELFF
>TRBV7-9|.|TRBD2|TRBJ2-3
TGTGCCAGCAAAGGGAGGGACGATACGCAGTATTTT
CASKGRDDTQYF
>TRBV11-1|.|TRBD1|TRBJ1-1
TGCGCCAGCAGCTTGACAGGGACTGAAGCTTTCTTT
CASSLTGTEAFF
>TRBV5-6|once|.|TRBJ2-2
TGTGCCAGCAGCTTGGCCGAACCCAACACCGGGGAGCTGTTTTTT
CASSLAEPNTGELFF
>TRBV7-6|few|.|TRBJ2-7
TGTGCCAGCAGCACCGACAGGTCATACGAGCAGTACTTC
CASSTDRSYEQYF
>TRBV29-1|.|.|TRBJ1-2
TGCAGCGTTGGGGACCACAGCGGCGTTGGCTACACCTTC
CSVGDHSGVGYTF
>TRBV6-2/TRBV6-3|.|.|TRBJ1-1
TGTGCCAGCAGTTTCGGGGGATCGAACACTGAAGCTTTCTTT
CASSFGGSNTEAFF
>TRBV10-3|few|TRBD1|TRBJ2-7
TGTGCCATCAATGACTGGGACAGGAGCTCCTACGAGCAGTACTTC
CAINDWDRSSYEQYF
>TRBV20-1|.|TRBD1|TRBJ1-2
TGCAGTGCCCGCACGTCCAGAGGGACAGCGGAAGGTGGCTACACCTTC
CSARTSRGTAEGGYTF
>TRBV20-1|.|TRBD2|TRBJ2-1
TGCAGTGCTAGGGGACTACCCGCCTACAATGAGCAGTTCTTC
CSARGLPAYNEQFF
>TRBV4-3|.|.|TRBJ2-2
TGCGCCAGCAGCCCACGTTGGTCTAGCGAGAGGGCCGGGGAGCTGTTTTTT
CASSPRWSSERAGELFF
>TRBV9|.|.|TRBJ1-2
TGTGCCAGCAGCGTAGCAGTGGACCCCCAGGCCTATGGCTACACCTTC
CASSVAVDPQAYGYTF
>TRBV6-5|.|.|TRBJ2-7
TGTGCCAGCAGTTACCAGGACAGGGACTACTACGAGCAGTACTTC
CASSYQDRDYYEQYF
>TRBV6-1|few|TRBD2|TRBJ2-1
TGTGCCAGCAGCAAACTAGCGGGGGGGCAGGGTGAGCAGTTCTTC
CASSKLAGGQGEQFF
>TRBV20-1|.|TRBD2|TRBJ2-3
TGCAGTGCTAGAGAAGCGGGAGGGAGCACAGATACGCAGTATTTT
CSAREAGGSTDTQYF
>TRBV7-2|.|TRBD1|TRBJ2-7
TGTGCCAGCAGCTTCGCAACGGGACAGGGGGAGGACGAGCAGTACTTC
CASSFATGQGEDEQYF
>TRBV6-2/TRBV6-3|.|.|TRBJ1-2
TGTGCCAGCAGTCCTCCCGCGGGAAGGTATGGCTACACCTTC
CASSPPAGRYGYTF
>TRBV6-2/TRBV6-3|.|TRBD1|TRBJ1-6
TGTGCCAGCAGTTGGGGACAGTGGAATAATTCACCCCTCCACTTT
CASSWGQWNNSPLHF
>TRBV2|.|.|TRBJ1-5
TGTGCCAGCAGCACCGGGACGGCCAGCAATCAGCCCCAGCATTTT
CASSTGTASNQPQHF
>TRBV6-2/TRBV6-3|few|.|TRBJ1-2
TGTGCCAGCAGTTATCGTGGGGGGGCGCGTGGCTACACCTTC
CASSYRGGARGYTF
>TRBV7-2|.|.|TRBJ2-7
TGTGCCAGCAGCTTCGACGGGGGAGATACCTACGAGCAGTACTTC
CASSFDGGDTYEQYF
>TRBV28|.|TRBD2|TRBJ2-3
TGTGCCAGCAGTTTCGGCGGGAGGGTCACAGATACGCAGTATTTT
CASSFGGRVTDTQYF
>TRBV6-1|few|.|TRBJ1-1
TGTGCCAGCAGTGAGCGAGGGGCGCCGGGGACTGAAGCTTTCTTT
CASSERGAPGTEAFF
>TRBV6-1|.|.|TRBJ2-3
TGTGCCAGCAGTCTACGGACCCGCACAGATACGCAGTATTTT
CASSLRTRTDTQYF
>TRBV6-5|few|.|TRBJ1-5
TGTGCCAGCAGTTTGGACAGAGATCAGCCCCAGCATTTT
CASSLDRDQPQHF
>TRBV6-2/TRBV6-3|.|TRBD1|TRBJ1-2
TGTGCCAGCAGCTTCCCAGGGGGCAACTATGGCTACACCTTC
CASSFPGGNYGYTF
>TRBV28|.|TRBD1|TRBJ2-7
TGTGCCAGCAGTTTTAGACAGGGTACTAGGTACGAGCAGTACTTC
CASSFRQGTRYEQYF
>TRBV6-1|.|TRBD2|TRBJ2-2
TGTGCCAGCAGTGCCCTAGCGGGGGGTGACACCGGGGAGCTGTTTTTT
CASSALAGGDTGELFF
>TRBV28|few|.|TRBJ2-7
TGTGCCAGCAATGGTAGGGCCCTCAGTTCCTACGAGCAGTACTTC
CASNGRALSSYEQYF
>TRBV6-2/TRBV6-3|few|TRBD1|TRBJ1-1
TGTGCCAGCAGCGACAGGGGGCGAACTGAAGCTTTCTTT
CASSDRGRTEAFF
>TRBV19|.|.|TRBJ1-2
TGTGCCAGTAGTATAAAACCTGGAAACTATGGCTACACCTTC
CASSIKPGNYGYTF
>TRBV19|.|TRBD1|TRBJ1-2
TGTGCCAGTAGTCCGACAGGGGGCCTGGGCGGCTACACCTTC
CASSPTGGLGGYTF
>TRBV7-9|.|.|TRBJ1-1
TGTGCCAGCAGCCAAAACTTTCCTGAAGCTTTCTTT
CASSQNFPEAFF
>TRBV25-1|.|.|TRBJ2-1
TGTGCCAGCACACCGGCAGGGGAGTTGCATGAGCAGTTCTTC
CASTPAGELHEQFF
>TRBV20-1|few|TRBD2|TRBJ2-5
TGCAGTGCTAGAGATCGGACTAGCGGGGTAGAGACCCAGTACTTC
CSARDRTSGVETQYF
>TRBV24-1|.|.|TRBJ2-5
TGTGCCACCAGTGATTTGGAGGGCGGGACGGAGACCCAGTACTTC
CATSDLEGGTETQYF
>TRBV6-2/TRBV6-3|.|TRBD1|TRBJ1-5
TGTGCCAGCAACTCTGGTACAGGGGGCTCTCAGGGTCAGCCCCAGCATTTT
CASNSGTGGSQGQPQHF
>TRBV6-5|.|TRBD1|TRBJ1-6
TGTGCCAGCAGTTACGGACAGGCCAATTCACCCCTCCACTTT
CASSYGQANSPLHF
>TRBV4-2|.|.|TRBJ2-3
TGTGCCAGCAGCCAAGACACAGATACGCAGTATTTT
CASSQDTDTQYF
>TRBV6-1|.|.|TRBJ1-1
TGTGCCAGCAGGTGGGGTGCCAACACTGAAGCTTTCTTT
CASRWGANTEAFF
>TRBV15|.|.|TRBJ1-3
TGTGCCACCAGCAGGGGTGACAGCTCTGGAAACACCATATATTTT
CATSRGDSSGNTIYF
>TRBV24-1|few|TRBD2|TRBJ2-2
TGTGCCACCAGTGACATAGCGGGAGGGCTTACCGGGGAGCTGTTTTTT
CATSDIAGGLTGELFF
>TRBV10-3|.|.|TRBJ1-2
TGTGCCATCAGTGAGGCAGGTGCTAACTATGGCTACACCTTC
CAISEAGANYGYTF
>TRBV27|few|TRBD1|TRBJ2-5
TGTGCCAGCAGTTTCCAGTGGACAGGCAAGGGAGAGACCCAGTACTTC
CASSFQWTGKGETQYF
>TRBV5-6|.|.|TRBJ1-1
TGTGCCAGCAGCTGGGGGGGCGAGAACACTGAAGCTTTCTTT
CASSWGGENTEAFF
>TRBV11-2|.|TRBD2|TRBJ2-7
TGTGCCAGCAGTGGGGGGGTTAGCGAGCAGTACTTC
CASSGGVSEQYF
>TRBV6-1|.|TRBD2|TRBJ2-7
TGTGCCAGCAGTGAGGTCAGCGGGAGCTCCTACGAGCAGTACTTC
CASSEVSGSSYEQYF
>TRBV20-1|.|.|TRBJ2-1
TGCAGTGCCATAGACTACAATACTTCGAGCTCCTGCAATGAGCAGTTCTTC
CSAIDYNTSSSCNEQFF
>TRBV20-1|.|.|TRBJ1-5
TGCAGTGCGGTACCGGGACGGACGTTCAATCAGCCCCAGCATTTT
CSAVPGRTFNQPQHF
>TRBV24-1|.|.|TRBJ2-3
TGTGCCACCAGTATGTCAGGCGGCACAGATACGCAGTATTTT
CATSMSGGTDTQYF